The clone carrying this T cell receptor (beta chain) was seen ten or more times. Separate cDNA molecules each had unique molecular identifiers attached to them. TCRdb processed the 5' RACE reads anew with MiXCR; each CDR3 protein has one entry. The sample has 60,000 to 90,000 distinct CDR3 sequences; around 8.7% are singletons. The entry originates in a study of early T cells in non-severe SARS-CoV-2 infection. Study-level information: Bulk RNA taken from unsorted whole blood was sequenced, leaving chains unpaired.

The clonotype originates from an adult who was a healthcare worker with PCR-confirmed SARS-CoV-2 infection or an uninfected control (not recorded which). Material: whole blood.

CDR3 region: CASSFLASYNEQFF. CDR3 bases: TGTGCCAGCAGTTTCTTAGCCTCCTACAATGAGCAGTTCTTC. The chain employs TRBV28 and TRBJ2-1, with D hard to call. Germline loops: CDR1 MDHEN, CDR2 SYDVKM. The CDR3 covers 14 residues. The V gene lost 3 bases and the J gene lost 0 bases, with 6 bases spanning the gap.